This TCR beta chain was retrieved from a study of T cell responses to AZD1222 COVID-19 vaccine. Concerning this clone itself: What it recognizes is unknown.

Data came from immunoSEQ multiplex PCR; TCRdb stores just in-frame clones and leaves some out. The top ten hold 1.5% to 2% of the sample, which has 110,000 to 150,000 clones, 92% seen once. Notes on the study in general: At baseline, just 5 or 6 AZD1222 recipients tested seropositive.

The CDR3 contains 13 residues. With 3 bases removed from V and 7 bases from J, the gap between germline ends came to 10 bases. Per the germline V gene, CDR1 is LGHNA and CDR2 is YSLEER. This sequence joins TRBV4-3 and TRBJ1-5; D gene unclear. The source was peripheral blood, collected on day 0 of AZD1222 vaccination. The receptor's source is an adult in good health. DNA for the CDR3: TGCGCCAGCAGCCAGGGGAGATGGCAGCCCCAGCATTTT. Translated, it gives CASSQGRWQPQHF.